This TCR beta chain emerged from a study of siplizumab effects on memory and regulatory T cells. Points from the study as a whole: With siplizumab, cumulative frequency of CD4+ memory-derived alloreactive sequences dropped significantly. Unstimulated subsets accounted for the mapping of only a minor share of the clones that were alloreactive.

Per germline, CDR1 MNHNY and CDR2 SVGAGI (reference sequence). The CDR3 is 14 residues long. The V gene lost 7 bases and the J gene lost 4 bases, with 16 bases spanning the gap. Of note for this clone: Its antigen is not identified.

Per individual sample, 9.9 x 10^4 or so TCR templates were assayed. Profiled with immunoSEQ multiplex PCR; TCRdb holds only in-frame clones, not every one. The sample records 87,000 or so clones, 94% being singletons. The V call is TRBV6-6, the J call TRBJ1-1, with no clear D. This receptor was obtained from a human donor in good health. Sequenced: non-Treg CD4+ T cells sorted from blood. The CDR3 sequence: CASIQGFLVTEAFF. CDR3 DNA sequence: TGTGCCAGCATTCAAGGGTTCTTGGTCACTGAAGCTTTCTTT.